This section outlines one TCR beta chain sequence together with its context. Its antigen remains unidentified. These data originate in a study of T cells expressing NK-cell markers. Study information: Seven of the eight sequenced donors were classified as HCMV-seropositive, and one was classified as seronegative. Study findings and constraints: The leading position in the CD3+CD56-NKG2C+ fraction of a handful of donors also went to these clonotypes. Dominant NKG2C+ clonotypes made up about 1.0-7.0% of CD8+ T cells in roughly 6 donors.

CDR3 size: 13 residues. Germline CDR1 LGHDT, CDR2 YNNKEL (reference sequence). TCRdb reprocessed the 5' RACE reads and stores each CDR3 protein as one record, lacking DNA. This sample's clone table lists about half a million distinct CDR3 sequences. V and J are TRBV3-1 and TRBJ2-1; absent DNA, TCRdb's TRBD2 call cannot be checked. Sequenced sample: blood T cells: a sorted CD56 or NKG2C T cell subset, CD4+ or CD8+ T cells, or bulk PBMC T cells (not recorded which). The sequence was obtained from a woman between 45 and 65 years old in good health. The CDR3 is CASSAIPLNEQFF.